The entry below describes one T cell receptor (beta chain). Mismatch with germline at one junction end may stem from a read error. The record originates from a study of blood T cell repertoires in COVID-19. Overall study context: Donors in the United States, Italy and Spain gave samples during acute or convalescent COVID-19.

The CDR3 spans 11 residues. Per the germline V gene, CDR1 is MDHEN and CDR2 is SYDVKM. As handled by the study authors: Quantification of nucleated cells was approximated via reference gene primer amplification. Generated by immunoSEQ multiplex PCR, the TCRdb table keeps only in-frame clones and is missing some. V, J and clone size are taken as reported in that table, and D and trimming were inferred from the DNA itself. Of about 120,000 clones in the sample, about 74% were seen once. The V gene is TRBV28, the J gene TRBJ2-7; the match to TRBD1 covers 7 bases. The receptor was derived from a human donor in a cohort sampled during active COVID-19. Sequencing used peripheral blood. CDR3 DNA: TGCGAAACCGGGACAGAATACGAGCAGTACTTC. This gives the protein CETGTEYEQYF.